This entry describes one T cell receptor beta chain. The data originate from a study of cytomegalovirus exposure and HLA in healthy donors. From germline, CDR1 is GTSNPN and CDR2 SVGIG (reference sequence). The CDR3 loop spans 13 amino acids. With V trimmed by 5 bases and J by 2 bases, 5 bases remained unmatched. The PCR used 60 Vbeta and 13 Jbeta primers. Data came from immunoSEQ multiplex PCR; TCRdb stores just in-frame clones and leaves some out. This table has tens of thousands of clones, approximately 81% appearing once. The chain uses TRBV30 and TRBJ1-1; 7 bases agree with TRBD1. The TCR was taken from a woman in her thirties or forties in good health and CMV-seropositive. Sequencing used PBMCs. The DNA of the CDR3 is TGTGCCTGGGCCACAGGGGTTAACACTGAAGCTTTCTTT. This encodes CAWATGVNTEAFF.